The rows below give T cell receptor beta chains drawn from one sample of a study of blood T cell repertoires in COVID-19. Sequenced by immunoSEQ multiplex PCR; TCRdb stores in-frame clones only, minus some. In the table there are roughly 200,000 clones, approximately 90% of which are singletons. Sequenced input: PBMCs or T cells enriched from blood (not recorded which). These receptors all stem from a woman between 40 and 50 years old in a cohort exposed to, infected with or recovered from COVID-19 (not recorded which). CDR3s include the opening cysteine and the closing phenylalanine or tryptophan. A D gene is named only where the DNA matches it firmly. Clone size is shown for a subset of rows, as once, few, many or a class of expanded clone.

CDR3 DNA	CDR3 protein	clone size	D gene	V gene	J gene
TGTGCCAGCAGCTTGGGACTAGCAAACAATGAGCAGTTCTTC	CASSLGLANNEQFF	-	TRBD2	TRBV5-4	TRBJ2-1
TGTGCCAGCACCTCTAGCGGGGGGGGCAAAAACATTCAGTACTTC	CASTSSGGGKNIQYF	-	TRBD2	TRBV2	TRBJ2-4
TGTGCCAGCAGCAACCGGGACAGGGGGCTTCCCGCCGAGCAGTACTTC	CASSNRDRGLPAEQYF	-	TRBD1	TRBV7-9	TRBJ2-7
TGTGCCAGCAGCCAAGATCTTCAGTCCCTAGGTCAGCCCCAGCATTTT	CASSQDLQSLGQPQHF	-	-	TRBV4-2	TRBJ1-5
TGTGCCAGCAGCCAGCTGTCGGGACAGGGGGGCACAGATACGCAGTATTTT	CASSQLSGQGGTDTQYF	-	TRBD1	TRBV7-9	TRBJ2-3
TGTGCCAGCATGGAGGGGCGGAAGAACACCGGGGAGCTGTTTTTT	CASMEGRKNTGELFF	-	-	TRBV28	TRBJ2-2
TGTGCCAGTAGTGCGGGACAGGGGCCCAATGAGCAGTTCTTC	CASSAGQGPNEQFF	-	TRBD1	TRBV19	TRBJ2-1
TGCGCCAGTATTCCGGGACTAAGGGCCTACAATGAGCAGTTCTTC	CASIPGLRAYNEQFF	-	TRBD2	TRBV10-2	TRBJ2-1
TGTGCCAGCAGCATGGGTACGGGGGGTAACACTGAAGCTTTCTTT	CASSMGTGGNTEAFF	-	-	TRBV13	TRBJ1-1
TGTGCCAGCAGTTTCCGGGTTTCCACTGAAGCTTTCTTT	CASSFRVSTEAFF	-	-	TRBV27	TRBJ1-1
TGTGCCAGTAGTACAATCCCGGGACAGGCCTACTGGAACACTGAAGCTTTCTTT	CASSTIPGQAYWNTEAFF	once	TRBD1	TRBV19	TRBJ1-1
TGTGCCAGCAGTGTACTAGCGGGTGTCTACAATGAGCAGTTCTTC	CASSVLAGVYNEQFF	once	TRBD2	TRBV27	TRBJ2-1
TGTGCCAGCAGTGAGTCCCTAGCGGGGACAAAAGTACGGGAGCTGTTTTTT	CASSESLAGTKVRELFF	once	TRBD2	TRBV2	TRBJ2-2
TGTGCCAGCAGCTCTACTAGCGGGAGGTACAATGAGCAGTTCTTC	CASSSTSGRYNEQFF	-	TRBD2	TRBV7-2	TRBJ2-1
TGTGCCAGTAGTATAGCCCTCGGACTAGCGGGGTACAATGAGCAGTTCTTC	CASSIALGLAGYNEQFF	-	TRBD2	TRBV19	TRBJ2-1
TGTGCCAGCAGCTTAGAGGTATTTGGACATCTAGGTGAAGCTTTCTTT	CASSLEVFGHLGEAFF	-	-	TRBV7-2	TRBJ1-1
TGTGCCAGCAGCCCCAGGGACAGGGATGTTGGAAACACCATATATTTT	CASSPRDRDVGNTIYF	-	TRBD1	TRBV7-8	TRBJ1-3
TGTGCCAGCAGCTTAGATCTAAAACTGACACATCACTATGGCTACACCTTC	CASSLDLKLTHHYGYTF	-	-	TRBV7-9	TRBJ1-2
TGTGCCAGCAGCTTAGTCATCAGTGGGAACACTGAAGCTTTCTTT	CASSLVISGNTEAFF	-	-	TRBV7-9	TRBJ1-1
TGCGCCAGCAGGCCCGACTCTAACGAGCAGTACTTC	CASRPDSNEQYF	-	-	TRBV5-1	TRBJ2-7
TGTGCCAGCAGCCTCCGGGGGAGGAACCAAACTAACTATGGCTACACCTTC	CASSLRGRNQTNYGYTF	-	-	TRBV13	TRBJ1-2
TGTGCCACCAGTGATCTCTCCTGGGACAGGGAAAACACTGAAGCTTTCTTT	CATSDLSWDRENTEAFF	-	TRBD1	TRBV24-1	TRBJ1-1
TGTGCCACACGCGGGGGCCCCAGGGAGACCCAGTACTTC	CATRGGPRETQYF	-	-	TRBV2	TRBJ2-5
TGTGCCAGCTCGGCCACAGGGGCTGGCGAGCAGTACTTC	CASSATGAGEQYF	-	TRBD1	TRBV12-3/TRBV12-4	TRBJ2-7
TGCGCCAGCCGACGACAGGGGGCATCGAACACTGAAGCTTTCTTT	CASRRQGASNTEAFF	-	TRBD1	TRBV5-1	TRBJ1-1